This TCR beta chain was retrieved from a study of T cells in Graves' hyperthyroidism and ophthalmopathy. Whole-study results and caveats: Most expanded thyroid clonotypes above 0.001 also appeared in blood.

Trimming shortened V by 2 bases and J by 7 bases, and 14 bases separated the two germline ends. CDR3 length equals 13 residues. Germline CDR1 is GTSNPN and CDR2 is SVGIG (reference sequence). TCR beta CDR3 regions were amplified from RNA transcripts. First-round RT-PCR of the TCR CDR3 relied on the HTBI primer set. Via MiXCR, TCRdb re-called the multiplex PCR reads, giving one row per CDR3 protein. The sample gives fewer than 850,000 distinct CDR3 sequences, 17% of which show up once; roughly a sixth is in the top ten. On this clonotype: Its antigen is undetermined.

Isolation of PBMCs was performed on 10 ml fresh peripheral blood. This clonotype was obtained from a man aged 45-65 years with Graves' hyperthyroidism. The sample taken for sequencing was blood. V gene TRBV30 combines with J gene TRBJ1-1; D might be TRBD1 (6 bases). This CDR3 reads CAWSSPPRGEAFF. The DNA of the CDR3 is TGTGCCTGGAGTTCCCCCCCCAGGGGTGAAGCTTTCTTT.